This entry concerns a single T cell receptor beta chain. The record originates from a study of control samples from healthy donors and cancer patients. Assay: immunoSEQ multiplex PCR; the TCRdb copy retains only in-frame clones and omits some. The profile shows under 75,000 clones, almost 85% of them singletons. This CDR3 is 16 amino acids long. Looked up from germline, CDR1 is SGHRS and CDR2 is YFSETQ. The V gene end was trimmed by 4 bases and the J gene end by 0 bases; junction bases not matched to a gene: 6. This TCR derives from a man aged 40-49 years in good health. The specimen sequenced was blood. The rearrangement joins TRBV5-1 to TRBJ2-7, with TRBD2 matching 11 bases. The chain's CDR3 is CASSKTSGGLSYEQYF. CDR3 bases: TGCGCCAGCAGCAAAACTAGCGGGGGCCTCTCCTACGAGCAGTACTTC.